This T cell receptor beta chain emerged from a study of molecular identifiers for immune sequencing clone quantification. Study-level findings and limits: In naive cells, clones above 20 RNA copies held under 1% of molecules, whereas in effector cells they held over 98%. One million naive cells reportedly did not prevent detection of spiked Jurkat TCR RNA from one cell.

Only a few counts were recorded for this clonotype. The antigen is not known. Investigators produced naive CD8 libraries from around 20,000 to 1,000,000 sorted cells, drawing on 10%, 30% or 50% RNA. The authors built bulk TCR libraries by previously described methods with listed TCR primers. TCRdb ran MiXCR on the PCR reads and lists one entry per CDR3 protein. The table has 300,000 to 350,000 distinct CDR3 sequences, about a fifth seen once. The germline CDR1 and CDR2 sequences are SGHNT and YENEEA. Trimming took 4 bases from V and 4 from J; bases not matched to a gene: 6. The CDR3 consists of 15 residues.

Sequences were obtained from naive CD8+ T cells from blood, with Jurkat cell RNA spiked in. The subset: FACS-sorted CD8+CD4-CCR7+CD45RA+ naive T cells. This receptor was taken from a human donor in good health. Some libraries in this study had Jurkat cell RNA spiked in. The rearrangement links TRBV11-3 to TRBJ2-7, with TRBD2 identical over 11 bases. CDR3 amino acids: CASSSHSGREYEQYF. In DNA, the CDR3 is TGTGCCAGCAGCTCCCATAGCGGGAGGGAGTACGAGCAGTACTTC.